The 20 T cell receptor beta chains presented below share a single source sample, sequenced in a study of Ad26.COV2.S vaccination and SARS-CoV-2 variants. The treatment here: about 20 received Ad26.COV2.S at low or high dose, single or two shots; several received placebo; per-sample allocation not given. After the first vaccine or placebo injection, samples were drawn on day 63. Profiled with immunoSEQ multiplex PCR; TCRdb holds only in-frame clones, not every one. The sample lists about 350,000 clones; approximately 90% were seen once. The specimen was peripheral blood, collected in a trial of Ad26.COV2.S vaccine versus placebo. Source of these receptors: a person aged 18 to 59 who received the Ad26.COV2.S COVID-19 vaccine or a placebo.

The V gene is TRBV28, the J gene TRBJ2-5; D may be TRBD1 (5 bases). The germline gives CDR1 MDHEN, CDR2 SYDVKM. Trimming cost V 2 bases and J 4 bases, with 11 bases left between them. The CDR3 is 14 amino acids. CDR3 DNA: TGTGCCAGCAGTTTAATGCAGGGTGGAGAGACCCAGTACTTC. This translates into CASSLMQGGETQYF. The variable domain in full, completed from reference TRBV28 and TRBJ2-5, reads DVKVTQSSRYLVKRTGEKVFLECVQDMDHENMFWYRQDPGLGLRLIYFSYDVKMKEKGDIPEGYSVSREKKERFSLILESASTNQTSMYLCASSLMQGGETQYFGPGTRLLVL.

The chain employs TRBV7-9 and TRBJ2-2, with D perhaps TRBD1 or TRBD2 (5 bases each). Looked up from germline, CDR1 is SEHNR and CDR2 is FQNEAQ (reference sequence). CDR3 length: 14 amino acids. V lost 3 bases and J 3 bases, leaving 8 bases between the germline ends. The DNA for the CDR3 is TGTGCCAGCAGCTTTAGAGGGGACACCGGGGAGCTGTTTTTT. Translation gives CASSFRGDTGELFF.

The CDR3 bases are TGCAGCGCCGCAGGGCCAGATACGCAGTATTTT. This gives the protein CSAAGPDTQYF. V usage is TRBV29-1 and J usage is TRBJ2-3, with D possibly being TRBD1 (5 bases). Trimming removed 7 bases from V and 4 bases from J, with 9 bases in between. Germline-derived CDR1 and CDR2 are SQVTM and ANQGSEA. The CDR3 has 11 residues.

The count of this clone is one. The chain uses TRBV18 and TRBJ2-2, with 10 bases fitting TRBD2. Germline V gene data show CDR1 as KGHSH and CDR2 as LQKENI. J gave up 2 bases and V 4 bases, and 7 bases lay outside the gene matches. This CDR3 region has 17 residues. The CDR3 nucleotides read TGTGCCAGCTCACTTGGACTAGCGGAGGCAAACACCGGGGAGCTGTTTTTT. Translation: CASSLGLAEANTGELFF.

Worth noting for this clone: Other nucleotide sequences in the sample specify the same CDR3. V and J are TRBV3-1 (or the pseudogene TRBV3-2) and TRBJ2-7; tentative D call: TRBD2 (6 bases). This CDR3 region has 15 residues. The V and J ends lost 0 bases and 2 bases respectively, with 11 bases between them. Germline CDR1 LGHDT, CDR2 YNNKEL (reference sequence). The CDR3 nucleotides are TGTGCCAGCAGCCAAGATGGTGCGGGGACCTACGAGCAGTACTTC. Amino acid sequence: CASSQDGAGTYEQYF.

The chain carries TRBV5-1 and TRBJ2-1; 7 bases match TRBD2. Unmatched junction bases numbered 5, after V lost 4 bases and J lost 4 bases. Germline V gene sequence: CDR1 SGHRS, CDR2 YFSETQ. The CDR3 runs to 14 residues. The CDR3 DNA is TGCGCCAGCAGCAAAGGGGACTATTACAATGAGCAGTTCTTC. Its protein product is CASSKGDYYNEQFF.

This chain connects TRBV19 to TRBJ2-7; a possible D gene is TRBD1 (6 bases). Germline CDR1 is LNHDA and CDR2 is SQIVND (reference sequence). The length of the CDR3 is 13 residues. Trimming left V 4 bases short and J 4 bases short, with 11 bases between. CDR3: CASSRKGGYEQYF. The DNA of the CDR3 is TGTGCCAGTAGTAGGAAAGGGGGATACGAGCAGTACTTC.

V usage is TRBV6-6 and J usage is TRBJ2-3, with 9 positions matching TRBD1. The CDR3 runs to 15 residues. The V gene end was trimmed by 0 bases and the J gene end by 3 bases; junction bases not matched to a gene: 1. Per the germline V gene, CDR1 is MNHNY and CDR2 is SVGAGI (reference sequence). The CDR3 nucleotides read TGTGCCAGCAGTTACTCCGGGACAGGGACAGATACGCAGTATTTT. Protein product: CASSYSGTGTDTQYF.

The V and J genes are TRBV29-1 and TRBJ1-2; D may be TRBD1 (6 bases). The length of the CDR3 is 13 residues. The V end lost 0 bases, the J end lost 8 bases, and 13 bases lay between the germline ends. Germline values: CDR1 SQVTM, CDR2 ANQGSEA. Here the CDR3 DNA reads TGCAGCGTTGAAGATCGGGGGCAGAACGGCTACACCTTC. The encoded protein is CSVEDRGQNGYTF.

The rearrangement links TRBV10-3 to TRBJ2-4; D uncertain. Germline V CDR1 and CDR2: ENHRY, SYGVKD. The CDR3 contains 12 residues. V was pared by 5 bases and J by 6 bases, with 8 bases between. CDR3 sequence: CAISTTINIQYF. CDR3 bases: TGTGCCATCAGTACGACCATAAACATTCAGTACTTC.

The rearrangement links TRBV11-2 to TRBJ1-6; tentative D call: TRBD1 (6 bases). Deletions cut 5 bases from V and 6 bases from J, with 11 bases between. The CDR3 runs to 14 residues. The germline CDR1 and CDR2 sequences are SGHAT and FQNNGV. In nucleotides, the CDR3 is TGTGCCAGCAGCCCCGCGGGGGCTAATTCACCCCTCCACTTT. Its translation: CASSPAGANSPLHF. The full variable domain, its missing parts supplied by reference TRBV11-2 and TRBJ1-6, is EAGVAQSPRYKIIEKRQSVAFWCNPISGHATLYWYQQILGQGPKLLIQFQNNGVVDDSQLPKDRFSAERLKGVDSTLKIQPAKLEDSAVYLCASSPAGANSPLHFGNGTRLTVT.

On this clone: Other DNA sequences of this sample code for an identical CDR3. The chain has TRBV5-1 and TRBJ2-3; TRBD2 aligns across 7 bases. The CDR3 totals 14 residues. After removal of 2 bases from V and 2 bases from J, the junction contained 2 bases not matched to a gene. In germline, CDR1 is SGHRS, CDR2 YFSETQ. Here the CDR3 DNA reads TGCGCCAGCAGCTTAGCGGGGTCCACAGATACGCAGTATTTT. Its translation is CASSLAGSTDTQYF.

Only a few counts were recorded for this clone. V gene TRBV5-1 combines with J gene TRBJ2-2; D ambiguous. In germline, CDR1 is SGHRS, CDR2 YFSETQ. CDR3 length equals 16 residues. The V and J ends lost 2 bases and 0 bases respectively, with 11 bases between them. Here the CDR3 DNA reads TGCGCCAGCAGCTTCAGGACCGGTTCGAACACCGGGGAGCTGTTTTTT. It yields the protein CASSFRTGSNTGELFF. Combining the CDR3 with reference TRBV5-1 and TRBJ2-2 gives the whole variable domain KAGVTQTPRYLIKTRGQQVTLSCSPISGHRSVSWYQQTPGQGLQFLFEYFSETQRNKGNFPGRFSGRQFSNSRSEMNVSTLELGDSALYLCASSFRTGSNTGELFFGEGSRLTVL.

The chain is built from TRBV5-6 and TRBJ1-5; TRBD1 matches at 8 bases. Trimming removed 2 bases from V and 0 bases from J; junction bases left unmatched: 4. Per the germline V gene, CDR1 is SGHDT and CDR2 is YYEEEE. The CDR3 consists of 16 residues. The CDR3, as DNA: TGTGCCAGCAGCTTCACAGGGGGGCTTAGCAATCAGCCCCAGCATTTT. Encoded protein: CASSFTGGLSNQPQHF.

The chain employs TRBV18 and TRBJ1-5; 8 nucleotides agree with TRBD1. The CDR3 runs 13 residues. Looked up from germline, CDR1 is KGHSH and CDR2 is LQKENI. The V and J ends lost 6 bases and 10 bases, in that order; junction bases with no gene match: 8. CDR3 sequence: CASSPGQGEPQHF. CDR3 DNA: TGTGCCAGCTCGCCCGGACAGGGTGAACCCCAGCATTTT.

This clone was picked up one time. This rearrangement joins TRBV27 to TRBJ1-4; 8 positions agree with TRBD1. Germline CDR1 reads MNHEY; CDR2 reads SMNVEV (reference sequence). Trimming removed 5 bases from V and 2 bases from J; junction bases left unmatched: 4. The CDR3 has 15 amino acids. The CDR3 nucleotides are TGTGCCAGCAGTCCCAGGGGGCATACTAATGAAAAACTGTTTTTT. Its protein product is CASSPRGHTNEKLFF.

The chain recombines TRBV6-5 with TRBJ1-3; D not resolved. CDR1 and CDR2 (germline): MNHEY, SVGAGI. With 5 bases removed from V and 0 bases from J, the gap between germline ends came to 5 bases. The CDR3 is 13 residues long. CDR3 coding DNA: TGTGCCAGCAGTAGAAACTCTGGAAACACCATATATTTT. It encodes CASSRNSGNTIYF.

The chain has TRBV28 and TRBJ1-1; the D is unclear. The CDR3 length is 14 residues. Per the germline V gene, CDR1 is MDHEN and CDR2 is SYDVKM. V lost 4 bases and J lost 2, with 11 bases in between. DNA of the CDR3: TGTGCCAGCAGTTACATTGGTGGTAACACTGAAGCTTTCTTT. Encoded protein: CASSYIGGNTEAFF.

Points on this clone: A much larger clone sits a single nucleotide away, making a read error possible. The V gene is TRBV7-9, the J gene TRBJ2-1, with 8 bases identical to TRBD2. The CDR3 length is 14 residues. Germline V gene sequence: CDR1 SEHNR, CDR2 FQNEAQ (reference sequence). The CDR3 region is CTSSGGGYGNEQFF. For the CDR3, the DNA is TGTACCAGCAGCGGCGGGGGGTACGGCAATGAGCAGTTCTTC.

The rearrangement uses TRBV6-6 and TRBJ1-5, with no clear D. The CDR3 sequence is 13 residues long. V was clipped by 4 bases and J by 4 bases, with 8 bases between them. Germline-derived CDR1 and CDR2 are MNHNY and SVGAGI (reference sequence). The CDR3 coding sequence is TGTGCCAGCAGTTTAGGAAGGAATCAGCCCCAGCATTTT. It yields the protein CASSLGRNQPQHF.